This passage covers 2 T cell receptor beta chains from one sample sequenced in a study of OX40 agonist ivuxolimab in advanced cancers. Generated by immunoSEQ multiplex PCR, the TCRdb table keeps only in-frame clones and is missing some. The sample lists 100,000 to 120,000 clones; approximately 90% were seen once. The sequencing used CD4+ or CD8+ T cells sorted from blood, collected in a trial of the OX40 agonist ivuxolimab. Receptors originate from an adult with an advanced solid tumor such as melanoma, head and neck, liver or kidney cancer.

This clone has a single count. The chain's CDR3 is CASSLGTSGTYEQYF. CDR3 in DNA: TGTGCCAGCAGCTTAGGGACTAGCGGCACCTACGAGCAGTACTTC. The chain uses TRBV11-2 and TRBJ2-5; TRBD2 agrees at 10 bases. Judging by the DNA end, TRBJ2-7 fits better; the J call may be wrong. Germline CDR1 and CDR2: SGHAT and FQNNGV. The CDR3 spans 15 residues.

V and J are TRBV14 and TRBJ1-4; 8 nucleotides align to TRBD1. The CDR3 totals 15 residues. Germline V gene sequence: CDR1 SGHDN, CDR2 FVKESK. Trimming removed 4 bases from V and 7 bases from J; junction bases left unmatched: 8. The CDR3 nucleotides read TGTGCCAGCAGCCGAATGACAGGGGTTGCTGAAAAACTGTTTTTT. This codes for CASSRMTGVAEKLFF.